The 9 T cell receptor beta chains below were found in one sample sequenced in a study of blood T cell repertoires in COVID-19. Assay: immunoSEQ multiplex PCR; the TCRdb copy retains only in-frame clones and omits some. The repertoire includes approximately 250,000 clones, about 91% of them detected once, and 1.2% sits in the top ten. The sequencing sample was made of PBMCs or T cells enriched from blood (not recorded which). The receptors stem from a woman in her forties with acute COVID-19.

The J gene is TRBJ2-1, the V gene TRBV10-1, with D maybe TRBD2 (6 bases). V lost 3 bases and J lost 7, with 10 bases in between. CDR3 length equals 13 residues. CDR1 and CDR2 from the germline V gene are WNHNN and SYGVQD (reference sequence). The DNA for the CDR3 is TGCGCCAGCAGTGAAGGGACTCGGAATGAGCAGTTCTTC. Translated, it gives CASSEGTRNEQFF.

The chain has TRBV7-8 and TRBJ1-6, with 7 bases lining up with TRBD1. Germline-derived CDR1 and CDR2 are SGHVS and FQNEAQ. CDR3 size: 15 residues. Unmatched junction bases numbered 6, after V lost 1 base and J lost 9 bases. The CDR3 loop is CASSLEVGGASPLHF. For the CDR3, the DNA is TGTGCCAGCAGCTTAGAAGTAGGGGGCGCTTCACCCCTCCACTTT.

The chain carries TRBV5-6 and TRBJ2-1; 8 bases agree with TRBD2. This CDR3 is 18 amino acids long. Germline V gene sequence: CDR1 SGHDT, CDR2 YYEEEE. V lost 3 bases and J lost 3; bases outside the gene matches: 14. This CDR3 reads CASSSPSGGWIVYNEQFF. The CDR3 DNA reads TGTGCCAGCAGCTCCCCCAGCGGGGGCTGGATCGTCTACAATGAGCAGTTCTTC.

The chain links TRBV11-2 to TRBJ1-6, with D perhaps TRBD1 (6 bases). Trimming took 4 bases from V and 10 from J, leaving 17 bases between them. This CDR3 region has 15 residues. Looked up from germline, CDR1 is SGHAT and CDR2 is FQNNGV. For the CDR3, the DNA is TGTGCCAGCAGCTCGATCACAGGGCTACGATCACCCCTCCACTTT. The encoded protein is CASSSITGLRSPLHF.

The chain has TRBV28 and TRBJ1-5, with TRBD1 matching 10 bases. V shed 1 base and J 4 bases; nucleotides not matched to a gene: 1. The length of the CDR3 is 15 residues. Germline V gene data show CDR1 as MDHEN and CDR2 as SYDVKM. CDR3 coding DNA: TGTGCCAGCAGTTTATCGGGACAGGGGAATCAGCCCCAGCATTTT. Its protein is CASSLSGQGNQPQHF.

CDR3 DNA sequence: TGTGCCAGCAGTCTACAGGGAGATGGCTACACCTTC. It is translated as CASSLQGDGYTF. The V call is TRBV12-3 or TRBV12-4, the J call TRBJ1-2, with D possibly matching TRBD1 (6 bases). The CDR3 totals 12 residues. The germline V and J ends were trimmed by 5 bases and 6 bases, with 10 bases remaining between them.

V gene TRBV7-3 combines with J gene TRBJ2-1, with a weak D call TRBD2 (5 bases). The V end was cut by 2 bases, the J end by 5 bases, with 10 bases between. Germline loops: CDR1 SGHTA, CDR2 FQGTGA. The CDR3 spans 14 residues. The CDR3 region has the DNA TGTGCCAGCAGCTTACTTAATAGCGACAATGAGCAGTTCTTC. It is translated as CASSLLNSDNEQFF. The full variable domain, its missing parts supplied by reference TRBV7-3 and TRBJ2-1, is GAGVSQTPSNKVTEKGKYVELRCDPISGHTALYWYRQSLGQGPEFLIYFQGTGAADDSGLPNDRFFAVRPEGSVSTLKIQRTERGDSAVYLCASSLLNSDNEQFFGPGTRLTVL.

The chain uses TRBV5-1 and TRBJ1-1, with D possibly matching TRBD1 (6 bases). Trimming pared 3 bases from V and 6 bases from J, leaving 12 bases between. Germline V gene sequence: CDR1 SGHRS, CDR2 YFSETQ. This CDR3 has 13 residues. The DNA for the CDR3 is TGCGCCAGCAGCTGGGAGACAGGCTCTGAAGCTTTCTTT. This codes for CASSWETGSEAFF.

The chain couples TRBV5-8 to TRBJ2-5; 15 nucleotides align to TRBD2. The CDR3 is made up of 16 amino acids. Germline V gene sequence: CDR1 SGHTS, CDR2 YDEGEE. Unmatched junction bases numbered 4, after V lost 4 bases and J lost 3 bases. The CDR3 DNA reads as TGTGCCAGCAGCCGGGGACTAGCGGGAGGAAAAGAGACCCAGTACTTC. It yields the protein CASSRGLAGGKETQYF.